This TCR beta chain is drawn from a study of spatial heterogeneity in lung cancer. As for this clonotype: As yet, its antigen is unknown.

As to time point: sample taken at primary tumor resection. Whole RNA obtained from tumor, nontumor lung or frozen PBMC underwent sequencing without sorting. Donors were 55 to 75 untreated early-stage non-small cell lung cancer patients. CDR1 SGHAT and CDR2 FQNNGV come from the germline V gene. V was shortened by 3 bases and J by 6 bases, with 18 bases between the two germline ends. The CDR3 has 15 residues. Overall study findings and caveats: Blood showed ubiquitous tumor TCRs more often at resection than at routine follow-up.

TCRdb used MiXCR to reprocess the 5' RACE reads, holding one entry per CDR3 protein. The sample holds about 1,500 distinct CDR3 sequences; 46% are singletons and the top ten take less than 40%. The TCR comes from a female donor with early-stage non-small cell lung cancer. Material: PBMCs, obtained at surgery. The V and J genes are TRBV11-2 and TRBJ2-7, with D perhaps matching TRBD1 (6 bases). DNA for the CDR3: TGTGCCAGCAGCTTCCTTAAGACAGGAAGGGGCGAGCAGTACTTC. Translating it yields CASSFLKTGRGEQYF.